These 31 T cell receptor beta chains share one sample of origin, sequenced in a study of metastatic and nonmetastatic thyroid tumors. No patient received treatment before thyroid surgery. MiXCR reprocessed the PCR reads for TCRdb. The data contain tens of thousands of clones, about an eighth of them singletons. Sequencing input: blood. All receptors come from a female donor with papillary thyroid cancer or a benign thyroid nodule (not recorded which). Some clones in this sample may be carry-over from other donors' samples.

This clone was detected ten times or more. Since a much larger clone is just one base distant, this may be a read error. This rearrangement joins TRBV6-1 to TRBJ1-2; 9 bases match TRBD1. Germline trimming cut 6 bases from V and 8 bases from J; bases unmatched to any gene: 4. CDR1 is MNHNS and CDR2 is SASEGT in the germline V gene. This CDR3 is 12 amino acids long. DNA of the CDR3: TGTGCCAGCAGAGAGACAGGGGGAGGCTACACCTTC. This translates into CASRETGGGYTF.

The rearrangement uses TRBV20-1 and TRBJ1-2, with D unclear. Germline V gene data show CDR1 as DFQATT and CDR2 as SNEGSKA (reference sequence). The ends were cut back, 3 bases at V and 4 bases at J, with 18 bases in the middle. CDR3 length: 15 residues. DNA for the CDR3: TGCAGTGCTAGTCCCCCTTCCGGGTCAACCTATGGCTACACCTTC. This translates into CSASPPSGSTYGYTF.

This clone was observed a handful of times. The rearrangement uses TRBV7-6 and TRBJ1-1, with D possibly matching TRBD1 (5 bases). This CDR3 region has 15 residues. Germline V lookup: CDR1 SGHVS, CDR2 FNYEAQ. V was cut by 2 bases and J by 1 base, with 11 bases left in between. CDR3 bases: TGTGCCAGCAGCTTAAGGGCAGGGTCGAACACTGAAGCTTTCTTT. This gives the protein CASSLRAGSNTEAFF.

This clone was counted at least ten times. The V and J genes are TRBV12-3 or TRBV12-4 and TRBJ2-3; 9 positions agree with TRBD2. V lost 6 bases, J lost 7 bases, and 8 bases stayed unmatched. The CDR3 consists of 14 residues. This chain's CDR3 is CASREAGGRNTQYF. The DNA for the CDR3 is TGTGCCAGCAGAGAAGCGGGAGGTAGGAATACGCAGTATTTT.

This clone was detected many times. The chain couples TRBV16 to TRBJ2-2, with no clear D. The germline V gene has CDR1 KGHSY and CDR2 FQNENV. V was clipped by 4 bases and J by 7 bases, with 7 bases between them. The CDR3 totals 12 residues. The CDR3 DNA reads as TGTGCCAGCAGCCGGGTGAACGGGGAGCTGTTTTTT. Translating it yields CASSRVNGELFF.

This clone was counted at least ten times. This chain joins TRBV28 and TRBJ2-7; D might be TRBD1 (6 bases). The CDR3 extends over 15 amino acids. Germline lookup yields CDR1 MDHEN and CDR2 SYDVKM. V shed 2 bases and J shed 4 bases, with 15 bases lying between them. The CDR3 spells CASSLGGQVGYEQYF. CDR3 sequence (DNA): TGTGCCAGCAGTTTAGGGGGCCAAGTGGGGTACGAGCAGTACTTC. Filled out from reference TRBV28 and TRBJ2-7, the complete variable domain reads DVKVTQSSRYLVKRTGEKVFLECVQDMDHENMFWYRQDPGLGLRLIYFSYDVKMKEKGDIPEGYSVSREKKERFSLILESASTNQTSMYLCASSLGGQVGYEQYFGPGTRLTVT.

This clone is labeled medium-sized. This chain links TRBV27 with TRBJ2-7, with D perhaps matching TRBD2 (7 bases). Germline CDR1 MNHEY, CDR2 SMNVEV (reference sequence). Trimming took 0 bases from V and 0 from J, leaving 12 bases between them. The CDR3 has 16 amino acids. CDR3 DNA sequence: TGTGCCAGCAGTTTATCGGGGGGGGCCCCCTCCTACGAGCAGTACTTC. Protein sequence: CASSLSGGAPSYEQYF.

At least ten counts were recorded for this clone. The chain joins TRBV11-2 to TRBJ1-3; no reliable D call. From germline, CDR1 is SGHAT and CDR2 FQNNGV. CDR3 length equals 17 residues. V lost 0 bases to trimming and J lost 0 bases, with 12 bases between them. The DNA for the CDR3 is TGTGCCAGCAGCTTAGATACGATGGGAGCCTCTGGAAACACCATATATTTT. Its protein product is CASSLDTMGASGNTIYF.

This clone was detected ten times or more. The chain has TRBV29-1 and TRBJ2-3; 7 bases agree with TRBD2. The CDR3 consists of 14 residues. V was clipped by 7 bases and J by 0 bases; unmatched bases: 7. Germline CDR1 and CDR2: SQVTM and ANQGSEA. CDR3 residues: CSAHRAGSTDTQYF. The CDR3 DNA sequence: TGCAGCGCTCACCGAGCGGGAAGCACAGATACGCAGTATTTT.

In this sample, this clone turned up many times. The J gene is TRBJ2-1, the V gene TRBV5-1; 10 nucleotides line up with TRBD2. V lost 2 bases and J lost 6; bases outside the gene matches: 2. The CDR3 sequence is 14 residues long. Germline CDR1 is SGHRS and CDR2 is YFSETQ. The DNA of the CDR3 is TGCGCCAGCAGCTTTCCTAGCGGGAGCAATGAGCAGTTCTTC. Its protein product is CASSFPSGSNEQFF. Together with reference TRBV5-1 and TRBJ2-1, the CDR3 gives the full variable domain: KAGVTQTPRYLIKTRGQQVTLSCSPISGHRSVSWYQQTPGQGLQFLFEYFSETQRNKGNFPGRFSGRQFSNSRSEMNVSTLELGDSALYLCASSFPSGSNEQFFGPGTRLTVL.

This clone was seen more than once but under ten times. One junction end disagrees with the germline gene, perhaps due to a read error. The chain links TRBV12-5 to TRBJ2-2; tentative D call: TRBD2 (5 bases). The CDR3 loop spans 18 amino acids. The germline gives CDR1 LGHNT, CDR2 FRNRAP. CDR3 amino acids: CASVADQWRSTNTGELFF. In DNA, the CDR3 is TGTGCTAGTGTCGCAGATCAATGGCGTAGCACGAACACCGGGGAGCTGTTCTTT.

Many counts were recorded for this clone. The chain links TRBV7-8 to TRBJ2-5; the match to TRBD2 covers 9 bases. CDR1 and CDR2 from the germline V gene are SGHVS and FQNEAQ. V shed 4 bases and J 5 bases; nucleotides not matched to a gene: 11. There are 16 residues in the CDR3. Here the CDR3 reads CASSSVSGRGRETQYF. In DNA form, the CDR3 reads TGTGCCAGCAGCTCGGTTAGCGGGAGAGGCCGGGAGACCCAGTACTTC.

This clone was observed many times. The J gene is TRBJ2-5, the V gene TRBV18; the D is unclear. Trimming shortened V by 2 bases and J by 5 bases, and 12 bases separated the two germline ends. The CDR3 consists of 14 residues. Germline V gives CDR1 KGHSH, CDR2 LQKENI. The CDR3 protein is CASSPLAPVETQYF. In nucleotides, the CDR3 is TGTGCCAGCTCACCATTGGCCCCCGTGGAGACCCAGTACTTC.

This clone is classed as medium-sized. V is TRBV6-1 and J is TRBJ2-7, with TRBD2 identical over 7 bases. Trimming at V came to 11 bases and at J to 5 bases, leaving 15 bases not matched to a gene. CDR3 size: 14 residues. Germline V gene sequence: CDR1 MNHNS, CDR2 SASEGT. In DNA form, the CDR3 reads TGTGCCTCCGATCCCGCGGGGGTTGTCGACGAGCAGTACTTC. Its protein is CASDPAGVVDEQYF.

CDR3 region: CAWRGSASLYEQYF. Written as DNA, the CDR3 is TGTGCCTGGAGGGGATCCGCCAGTTTATACGAGCAGTACTTC. The rearrangement joins TRBV30 to TRBJ2-7; D gene ambiguous. CDR1 and CDR2 from the germline V gene are GTSNPN and SVGIG (reference sequence). The CDR3 is made up of 14 amino acids. V gave up 3 bases and J gave up 4 bases, with 16 bases separating them. Using reference TRBV30 and TRBJ2-7 for the parts outside the CDR3, the full variable domain is SQTIHQWPATLVQPVGSPLSLECTVEGTSNPNLYWYRQAAGRGLQLLFYSVGIGQISSEVPQNLSASRPQDRQFILSSKKLLLSDSGFYLCAWRGSASLYEQYFGPGTRLTVT.

The chain is built from TRBV6-1 and TRBJ2-1; 12 bases map to TRBD2. The V gene's germline CDR1 is MNHNS and CDR2 SASEGT. V trimming: 5 bases; J trimming: 5 bases; junction bases outside the gene matches: 7. The CDR3 length is 16 residues. The CDR3 DNA reads as TGTGCCAGCAGTCGACTAGCGGGGGAGGGGAACAATGAGCAGTTCTTC. Protein: CASSRLAGEGNNEQFF.

This clone is labeled as medium-sized. J is TRBJ2-7 and V is TRBV27; 9 positions agree with TRBD1. Per the germline V gene, CDR1 is MNHEY and CDR2 is SMNVEV (reference sequence). The CDR3 sequence is 15 residues long. J was trimmed by 6 bases and V by 0 bases; bases with no gene match: 6. CDR3 sequence reads: CASSLSWTGVGEQYF. DNA for the CDR3: TGTGCCAGCAGTTTATCGTGGACAGGGGTGGGCGAGCAGTACTTC.

J is TRBJ2-7 and V is TRBV5-1, with D tentatively TRBD1 or TRBD2 (5 bases each). V lost 4 bases and J 3 bases, leaving 17 bases between the germline ends. CDR3 length: 15 amino acids. CDR1 SGHRS and CDR2 YFSETQ come from the germline V gene. CDR3 coding DNA: TGCGCCAGCAGCGATGGGACCTGGGGGTACTACGAGCAGTACTTC. Translation: CASSDGTWGYYEQYF. The variable domain in full, with the rest retrieved from reference TRBV5-1 and TRBJ2-7, is KAGVTQTPRYLIKTRGQQVTLSCSPISGHRSVSWYQQTPGQGLQFLFEYFSETQRNKGNFPGRFSGRQFSNSRSEMNVSTLELGDSALYLCASSDGTWGYYEQYFGPGTRLTVT.

This clone was picked up many times. Other nucleotide sequences in the sample specify the same CDR3. The chain combines TRBV19 with TRBJ1-1; D is possibly TRBD1 (6 bases). Between the trimmed V and J ends, which lost 7 bases and 2 bases, there was a span of 14 bases. This CDR3 has 14 amino acids. Germline CDR1 reads LNHDA; CDR2 reads SQIVND (reference sequence). The CDR3 loop is CASKKQGTNTEAFF. CDR3 DNA sequence: TGTGCCAGTAAAAAACAGGGAACTAACACTGAAGCTTTCTTT.

This clone was detected a few times. The rearrangement links TRBV6-1 to TRBJ1-2; weak D call: TRBD1 (5 bases). The V and J ends lost 0 bases and 7 bases respectively, with 21 bases between them. The CDR3 length is 17 residues. The V gene's germline CDR1 is MNHNS and CDR2 SASEGT. CDR3 sequence reads: CASSEARGLERVFGYTF. The CDR3 DNA is TGTGCCAGCAGTGAAGCAAGGGGCCTGGAAAGGGTCTTTGGCTACACCTTC.

This clone was seen many times. V is TRBV10-3 and J is TRBJ2-7; 11 bases fit TRBD2. Trimming took 2 bases from V and 7 from J; bases not matched to a gene: 7. Germline V gene lookup returns CDR1 ENHRY and CDR2 SYGVKD. The CDR3 totals 15 residues. The CDR3 loop is CAISEPLAGVGEQYF. As DNA, the CDR3 is TGTGCCATCAGTGAGCCACTAGCGGGAGTAGGGGAGCAGTACTTC.

This clone was seen ten or more times. This chain uses TRBV19 with TRBJ1-2, with D maybe TRBD1 (6 bases). CDR3 size: 13 residues. Germline V gene lookup returns CDR1 LNHDA and CDR2 SQIVND (reference sequence). The germline V and J ends were trimmed by 2 bases and 8 bases, with 12 bases remaining between them. The CDR3 region has the DNA TGTGCCAGTAGTATACCGGGGGCGCGCGGCTACACCTTC. The encoded protein is CASSIPGARGYTF.

The table lists this clone with many counts. The rearrangement joins TRBV20-1 to TRBJ1-3, with TRBD1 identical over 7 bases. V dropped 6 bases and J dropped 1; count of bases not matched to a gene: 3. The CDR3 sequence is 13 residues long. From germline, CDR1 is DFQATT and CDR2 SNEGSKA (reference sequence). CDR3 sequence reads: CSASTGSGNTIYF. For the CDR3, the DNA is TGCAGTGCATCGACAGGGTCTGGAAACACCATATATTTT.

A few counts support this clone. The chain employs TRBV2 and TRBJ2-3, with a tentative D call TRBD2 (5 bases). CDR1 is SNHLY and CDR2 is FYNNEI in the germline V gene. The CDR3 runs 13 residues. Trimming pared 6 bases from V and 1 base from J, leaving 8 bases between. The CDR3, as DNA: TGTGCCAGCAGGGATAGCGGCACAGATACGCAGTATTTT. Translating gives CASRDSGTDTQYF.

This clone was seen at least ten times. The chain is built from TRBV28 and TRBJ2-2, with D unclear. The CDR3 extends over 14 amino acids. CDR1 is MDHEN and CDR2 is SYDVKM in the germline V gene. Deletions cut 1 base from V and 5 bases from J, with 8 bases between. CDR3 amino acids: CASSLSVVTGELFF. The CDR3, as DNA: TGTGCCAGCAGTTTATCGGTAGTTACCGGGGAGCTGTTTTTT.

This clone came up many times. The V and J genes are TRBV4-1 and TRBJ1-2; TRBD1 matches 8 bases. The CDR3 runs 16 residues. Germline CDR1 is MGHRA and CDR2 is YSYEKL. Trimming removed 2 bases from V and 1 base from J; junction bases left unmatched: 6. The DNA for the CDR3 is TGCGCCAGCAGCCAACGAACGGGACAGGTTAACTATGGCTACACCTTC. Its translation: CASSQRTGQVNYGYTF.

This clone was counted at least ten times. The V gene is TRBV19, the J gene TRBJ1-5, with TRBD1 identical over 7 bases. V shed 1 base and J 1 base; nucleotides not matched to a gene: 4. Per germline, CDR1 LNHDA and CDR2 SQIVND (reference sequence). The CDR3 is made up of 16 amino acids. The CDR3 coding sequence is TGTGCCAGTAGTATAGGGTGGGGACAGAGCAATCAGCCCCAGCATTTT. Translating it yields CASSIGWGQSNQPQHF.

This clone appeared a few times. The chain recombines TRBV11-2 with TRBJ2-7, with 7 bases aligning to TRBD2. Trimming cost V 0 bases and J 4 bases; bases outside gene matches: 6. Germline lookup yields CDR1 SGHAT and CDR2 FQNNGV. CDR3 length: 15 amino acids. The CDR3 DNA follows: TGTGCCAGCAGCTTAGATAGTTGGGGGGGTTACGAGCAGTACTTC. This translates into CASSLDSWGGYEQYF.

Worth noting for this clone: A read error may account for a junction end that differs from germline. V gene TRBV20-1 combines with J gene TRBJ2-1, with D hard to call. Germline CDR1 is DFQATT and CDR2 is SNEGSKA (reference sequence). There are 13 residues in the CDR3. The CDR3 spells CSARDQLTSLCLF. The CDR3 nucleotides are TGCAGTGCTAGAGATCAGTTGACGTCGCTTTGTCTCTTC.

This clone was recorded many times. V and J are TRBV6-1 and TRBJ1-2; D gene unclear. CDR1 and CDR2 (germline): MNHNS, SASEGT. CDR3 length: 12 amino acids. Trimming pared 11 bases from V and 5 bases from J, leaving 15 bases between. CDR3 nucleotides: TGTGCCGGATCTGGAGGGAGGTATGGCTACACCTTC. The encoded protein is CAGSGGRYGYTF.

The chain joins TRBV20-1 to TRBJ2-7, with 11 bases lining up with TRBD1. This CDR3 comprises 15 residues. The V and J ends lost 6 bases and 2 bases, in that order; junction bases with no gene match: 9. The germline V gene encodes CDR1 DFQATT and CDR2 SNEGSKA (reference sequence). Written as DNA, the CDR3 is TGCAGTGCCACGGGCGGACAGGGGGCTCCCTACGAGCAGTACTTC. Protein sequence: CSATGGQGAPYEQYF.